The 4 T cell receptor beta chains below come from one sample, sequenced in a study of shared clonotypes between healthy human individuals. This table comes from immunoSEQ multiplex PCR, and its TCRdb copy is limited to in-frame clones, with some not included. The profile shows a few million clones, 85% to 95% of them singletons. Sample: naive CD4+ T cells from PBMCs. Subset specified: CD45RA+ positively selected. Receptor source: a man aged 18 to 29 in good health. Some clones in this sample may be carry-over from other donors' samples.

The gene calls are TRBV7-9 and TRBJ1-4; maybe TRBD1 (6 bases). The germline V and J ends were trimmed by 5 bases and 8 bases, with 15 bases remaining between them. Germline assignment: CDR1 SEHNR and CDR2 FQNEAQ (reference sequence). This CDR3 region has 14 residues. The CDR3 sequence: CASSPSGAGEKLFF. The CDR3 nucleotides read TGTGCCAGCAGCCCTTCGGGGGCTGGAGAAAAACTGTTTTTT.

On this clone: Other nucleotide sequences from this sample produce the same CDR3. The DNA of the CDR3 is TGTGCCAGCAGCAGGGGACTAGCGGGAACCGGGGAGCTGTTTTTT. Encoded protein: CASSRGLAGTGELFF. V is TRBV7-3 and J is TRBJ2-2; 13 positions match TRBD2. The CDR3 runs to 15 residues. Germline V gene lookup returns CDR1 SGHTA and CDR2 FQGTGA. The V gene end was trimmed by 5 bases and the J gene end by 5 bases; junction bases not matched to a gene: 2.

The chain has TRBV18 and TRBJ2-7; the D gene could be TRBD1 or TRBD2 (5 bases each). CDR3 length: 15 amino acids. CDR1 is KGHSH and CDR2 is LQKENI in the germline V gene. Trimming took 3 bases from V and 5 from J, leaving 17 bases between them. CDR3 in DNA: TGTGCCAGCTCACCGCCCGGGGCAGGTCGGGACGAGCAGTACTTC. Its protein is CASSPPGAGRDEQYF. The full variable domain, in which reference TRBV18 and TRBJ2-7 provide the parts outside the CDR3, is NAGVMQNPRHLVRRRGQEARLRCSPMKGHSHVYWYRQLPEEGLKFMVYLQKENIIDESGMPKERFSAEFPKEGPSILRIQQVVRGDSAAYFCASSPPGAGRDEQYFGPGTRLTVT.

The chain joins TRBV5-1 to TRBJ1-3, with D hard to call. CDR3 length: 16 residues. V was trimmed by 1 base and J by 0 bases, leaving 11 bases between them. The germline V gene encodes CDR1 SGHRS and CDR2 YFSETQ. CDR3 protein: CASSLMGSLSGNTIYF. CDR3 in DNA: TGCGCCAGCAGCTTGATGGGCTCCCTCTCTGGAAACACCATATATTTT.